A single sample is the source of the 2 T cell receptor beta chains below, sequenced in a study of T-cell memory formation after mild COVID-19. One entry per CDR3 protein, called by TCRdb with MiXCR from the 5' RACE reads. Here the sample spans roughly 580,000 distinct CDR3 sequences, roughly 18% being singletons. Sequencing was done on a sample of PBMCs or a T cell subset sorted from them (not recorded which). Receptors originate from an adult woman who had mild COVID-19 (a few samples of this study predate the infection). Cell type and time point are not known.

The chain carries TRBV10-3 and TRBJ1-6; D is unresolved. Per germline, CDR1 ENHRY and CDR2 SYGVKD. The CDR3 loop spans 13 amino acids. Between the trimmed V and J ends, which lost 6 bases and 6 bases, there was a span of 9 bases. As DNA, the CDR3 is TGTGCCATCAGGGGCCCCCGTAATTCACCCCTCCACTTT. Its protein product is CAIRGPRNSPLHF.

Only a few counts were recorded for this clonotype. The chain has TRBV2 and TRBJ2-6, with D uncertain. The germline V and J ends were trimmed by 0 bases and 2 bases, with 2 bases remaining between them. The V gene's germline CDR1 is SNHLY and CDR2 FYNNEI. This CDR3 has 14 amino acids. DNA for the CDR3: TGTGCCAGCAGTGAAGCAACTGGGGCCAACGTCCTGACTTTC. Translation: CASSEATGANVLTF.